The text below deals with one TCR beta chain. Germline CDR1 and CDR2: SGHVS and FQNEAQ. The CDR3 covers 16 residues. Trimming took off 7 bases at V and 1 base at J, with 19 bases between the two ends. The method was immunoSEQ multiplex PCR; TCRdb's version includes in-frame clones alone and lacks a portion of them. The sample has 85,000 to 90,000 clones; around nine tenths are singletons. The data were obtained in a study of control samples from healthy donors and cancer patients. V and J are TRBV7-8 and TRBJ1-1, with D unclear. Sequencing input: PBMCs. The source of this sequence is a woman between 45 and 65 years old with colorectal cancer. The DNA of the CDR3 is TGTGCCAGCACCACGAACGCGATTTCGTGGAACACTGAAGCTTTCTTT. Residues: CASTTNAISWNTEAFF.